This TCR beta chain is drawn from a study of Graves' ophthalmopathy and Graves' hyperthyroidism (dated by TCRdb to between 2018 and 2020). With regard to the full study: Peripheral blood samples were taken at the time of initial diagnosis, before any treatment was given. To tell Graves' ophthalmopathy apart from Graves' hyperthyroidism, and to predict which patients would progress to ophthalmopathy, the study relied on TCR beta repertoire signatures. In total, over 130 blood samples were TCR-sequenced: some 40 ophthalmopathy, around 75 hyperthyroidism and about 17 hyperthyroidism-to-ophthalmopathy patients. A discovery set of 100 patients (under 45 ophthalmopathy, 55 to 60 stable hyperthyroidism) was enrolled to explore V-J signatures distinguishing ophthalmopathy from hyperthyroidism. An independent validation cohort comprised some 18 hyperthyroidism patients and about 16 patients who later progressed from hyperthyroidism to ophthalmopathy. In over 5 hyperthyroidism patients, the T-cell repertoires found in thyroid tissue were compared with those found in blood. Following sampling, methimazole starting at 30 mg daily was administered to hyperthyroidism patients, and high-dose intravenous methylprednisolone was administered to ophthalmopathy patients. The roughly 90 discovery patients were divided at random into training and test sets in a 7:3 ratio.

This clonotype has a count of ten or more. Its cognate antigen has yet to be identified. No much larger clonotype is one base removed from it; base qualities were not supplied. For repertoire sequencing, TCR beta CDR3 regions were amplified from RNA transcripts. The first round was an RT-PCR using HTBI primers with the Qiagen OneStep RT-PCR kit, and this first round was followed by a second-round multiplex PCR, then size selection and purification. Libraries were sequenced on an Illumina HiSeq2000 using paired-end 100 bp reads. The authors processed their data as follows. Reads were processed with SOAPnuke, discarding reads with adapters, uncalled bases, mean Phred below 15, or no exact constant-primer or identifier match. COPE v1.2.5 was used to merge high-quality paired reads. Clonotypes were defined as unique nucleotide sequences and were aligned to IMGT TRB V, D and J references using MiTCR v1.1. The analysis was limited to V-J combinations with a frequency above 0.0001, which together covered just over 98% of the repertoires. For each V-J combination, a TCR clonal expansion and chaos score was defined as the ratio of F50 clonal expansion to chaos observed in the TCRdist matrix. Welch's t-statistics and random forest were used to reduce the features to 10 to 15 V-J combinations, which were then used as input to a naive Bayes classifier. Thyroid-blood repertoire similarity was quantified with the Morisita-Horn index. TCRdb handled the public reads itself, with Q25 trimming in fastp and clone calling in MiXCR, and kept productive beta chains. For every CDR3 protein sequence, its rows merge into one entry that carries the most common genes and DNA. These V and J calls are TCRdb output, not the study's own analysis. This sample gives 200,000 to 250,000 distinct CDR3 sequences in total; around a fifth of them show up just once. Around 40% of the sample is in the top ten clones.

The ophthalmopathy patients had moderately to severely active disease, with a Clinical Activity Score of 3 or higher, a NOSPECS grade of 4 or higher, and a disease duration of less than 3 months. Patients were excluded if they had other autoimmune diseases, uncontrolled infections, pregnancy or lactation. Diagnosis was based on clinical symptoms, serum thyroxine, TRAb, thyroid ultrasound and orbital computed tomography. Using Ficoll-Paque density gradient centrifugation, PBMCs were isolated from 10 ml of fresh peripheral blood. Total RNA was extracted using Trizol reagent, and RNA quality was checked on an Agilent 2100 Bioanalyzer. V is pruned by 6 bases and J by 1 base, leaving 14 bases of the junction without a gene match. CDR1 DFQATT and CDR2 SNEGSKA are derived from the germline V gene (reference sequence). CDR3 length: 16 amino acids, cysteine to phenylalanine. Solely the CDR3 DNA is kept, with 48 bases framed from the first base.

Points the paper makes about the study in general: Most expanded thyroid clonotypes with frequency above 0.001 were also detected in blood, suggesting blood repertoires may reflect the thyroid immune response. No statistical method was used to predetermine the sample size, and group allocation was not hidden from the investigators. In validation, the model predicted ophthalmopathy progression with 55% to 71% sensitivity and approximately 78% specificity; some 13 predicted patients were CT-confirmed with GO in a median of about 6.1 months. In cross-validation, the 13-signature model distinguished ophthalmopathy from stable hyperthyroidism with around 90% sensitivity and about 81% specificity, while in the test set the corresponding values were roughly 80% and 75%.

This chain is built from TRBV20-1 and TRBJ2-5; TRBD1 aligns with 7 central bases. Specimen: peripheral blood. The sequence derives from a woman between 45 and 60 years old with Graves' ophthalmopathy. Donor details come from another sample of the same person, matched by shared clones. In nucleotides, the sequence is TGCAGTGCCACTAGAAAGGACAGGACAATCCAAGAGACCCAGTACTTC. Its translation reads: CSATRKDRTIQETQYF.